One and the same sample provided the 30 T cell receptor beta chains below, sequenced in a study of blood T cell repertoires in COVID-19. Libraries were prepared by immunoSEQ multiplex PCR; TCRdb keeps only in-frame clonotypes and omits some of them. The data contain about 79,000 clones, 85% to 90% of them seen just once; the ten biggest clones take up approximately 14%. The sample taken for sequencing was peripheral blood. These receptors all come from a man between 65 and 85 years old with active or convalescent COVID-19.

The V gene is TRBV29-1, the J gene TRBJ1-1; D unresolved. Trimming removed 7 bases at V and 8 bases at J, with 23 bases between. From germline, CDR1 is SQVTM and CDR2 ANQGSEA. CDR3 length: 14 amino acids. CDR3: CSEIPGIPQSEAFF. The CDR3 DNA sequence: TGCAGCGAAATACCGGGGATACCGCAGAGCGAAGCTTTCTTT.

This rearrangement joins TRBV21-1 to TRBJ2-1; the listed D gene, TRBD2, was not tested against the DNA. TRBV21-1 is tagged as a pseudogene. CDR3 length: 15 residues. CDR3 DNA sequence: TGTGCCAGCAGTCGGACCGGGAACTCCTACAATGAGCAGTTCTTC. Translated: CASSRTGNSYNEQFF.

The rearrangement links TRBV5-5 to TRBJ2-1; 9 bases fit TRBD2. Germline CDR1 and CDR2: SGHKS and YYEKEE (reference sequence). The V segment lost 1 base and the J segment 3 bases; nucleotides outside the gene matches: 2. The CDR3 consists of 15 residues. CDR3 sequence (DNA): TGTGCCAGCAGCTTGCGACTAGCGGACTACAATGAGCAGTTCTTC. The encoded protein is CASSLRLADYNEQFF.

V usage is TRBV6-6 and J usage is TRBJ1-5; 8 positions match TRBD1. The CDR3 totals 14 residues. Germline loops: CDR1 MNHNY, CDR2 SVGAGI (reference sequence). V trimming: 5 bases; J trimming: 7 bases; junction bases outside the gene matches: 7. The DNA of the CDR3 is TGTGCCAGCAGTCGGACAGGGAAAGAACAGCCCCAGCATTTT. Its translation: CASSRTGKEQPQHF.

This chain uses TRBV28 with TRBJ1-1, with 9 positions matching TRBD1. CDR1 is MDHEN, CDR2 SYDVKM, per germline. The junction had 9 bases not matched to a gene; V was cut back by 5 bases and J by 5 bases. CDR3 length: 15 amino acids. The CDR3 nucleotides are TGTGCCAGCAGTCACCGACAGGGGGAGGGTACTGAAGCTTTCTTT. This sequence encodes CASSHRQGEGTEAFF.

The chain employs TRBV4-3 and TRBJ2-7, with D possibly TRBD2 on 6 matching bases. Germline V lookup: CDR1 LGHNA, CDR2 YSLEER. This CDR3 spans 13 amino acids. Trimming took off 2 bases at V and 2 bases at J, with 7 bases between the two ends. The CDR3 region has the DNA TGCGCCAGCAGCCAATCGGGGGCCTACGAGCAGTACTTC. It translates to CASSQSGAYEQYF.

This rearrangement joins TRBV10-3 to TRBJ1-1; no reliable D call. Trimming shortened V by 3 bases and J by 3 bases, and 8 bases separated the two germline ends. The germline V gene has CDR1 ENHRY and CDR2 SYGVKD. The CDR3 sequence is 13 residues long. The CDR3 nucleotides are TGTGCCATCAGTGAAGGTGGGCACACTGAAGCTTTCTTT. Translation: CAISEGGHTEAFF.

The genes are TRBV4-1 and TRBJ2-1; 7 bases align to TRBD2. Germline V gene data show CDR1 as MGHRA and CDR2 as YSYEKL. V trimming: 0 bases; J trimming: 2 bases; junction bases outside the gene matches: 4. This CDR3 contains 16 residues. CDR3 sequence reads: CASSQDTSVTYNEQFF. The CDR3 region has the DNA TGCGCCAGCAGCCAAGATACTAGCGTGACCTACAATGAGCAGTTCTTC.

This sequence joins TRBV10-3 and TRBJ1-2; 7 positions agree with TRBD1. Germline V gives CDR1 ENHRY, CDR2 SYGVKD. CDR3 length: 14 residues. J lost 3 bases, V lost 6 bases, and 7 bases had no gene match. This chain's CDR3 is CAIRRDSSYYGYTF. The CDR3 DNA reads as TGTGCCATCAGACGGGACAGTAGCTACTATGGCTACACCTTC.

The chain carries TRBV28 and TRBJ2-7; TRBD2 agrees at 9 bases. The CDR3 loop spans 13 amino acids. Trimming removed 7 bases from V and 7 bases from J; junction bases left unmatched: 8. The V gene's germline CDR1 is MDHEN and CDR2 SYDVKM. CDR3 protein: CASMGSGSAEQYF. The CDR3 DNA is TGTGCCAGCATGGGTAGCGGGAGTGCAGAGCAGTACTTC.

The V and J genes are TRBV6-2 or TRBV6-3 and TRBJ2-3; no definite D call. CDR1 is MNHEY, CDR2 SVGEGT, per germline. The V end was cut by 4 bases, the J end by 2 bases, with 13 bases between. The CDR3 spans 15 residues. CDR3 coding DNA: TGTGCCAGCAGTTCTGGTGAACTTCTCACAGATACGCAGTATTTT. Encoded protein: CASSSGELLTDTQYF.

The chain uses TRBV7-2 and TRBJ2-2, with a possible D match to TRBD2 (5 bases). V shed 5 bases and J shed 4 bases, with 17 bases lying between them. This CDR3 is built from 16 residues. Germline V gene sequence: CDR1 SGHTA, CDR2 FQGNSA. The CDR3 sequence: CASSLVGGLATGELFF. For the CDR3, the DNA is TGTGCCAGCAGCCTCGTCGGAGGTCTGGCCACCGGGGAGCTGTTTTTT.

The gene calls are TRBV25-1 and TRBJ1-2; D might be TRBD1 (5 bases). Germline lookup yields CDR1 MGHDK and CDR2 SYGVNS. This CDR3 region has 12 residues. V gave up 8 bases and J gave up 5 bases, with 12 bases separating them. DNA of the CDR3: TGTGCCAGCTCCTTTGGGGCTTATGGCTACACCTTC. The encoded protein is CASSFGAYGYTF.

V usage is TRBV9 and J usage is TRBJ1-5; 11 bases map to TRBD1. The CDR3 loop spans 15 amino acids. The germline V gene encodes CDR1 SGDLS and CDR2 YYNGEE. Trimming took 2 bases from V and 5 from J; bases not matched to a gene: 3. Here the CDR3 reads CASSVGTGGYQPQHF. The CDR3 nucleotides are TGTGCCAGCAGCGTCGGGACAGGGGGTTATCAGCCCCAGCATTTT.

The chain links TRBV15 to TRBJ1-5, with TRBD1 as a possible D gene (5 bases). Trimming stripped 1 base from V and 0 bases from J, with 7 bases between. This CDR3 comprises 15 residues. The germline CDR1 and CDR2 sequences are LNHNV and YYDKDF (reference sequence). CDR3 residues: CATSRGQGSNQPQHF. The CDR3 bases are TGTGCCACCAGCAGAGGGCAGGGTAGCAATCAGCCCCAGCATTTT.

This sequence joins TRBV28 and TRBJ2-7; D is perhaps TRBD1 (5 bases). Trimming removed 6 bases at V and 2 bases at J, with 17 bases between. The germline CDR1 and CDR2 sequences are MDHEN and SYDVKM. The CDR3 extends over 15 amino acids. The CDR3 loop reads CASRGNRQTPYEQYF. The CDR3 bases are TGTGCCAGCAGAGGTAACCGACAGACCCCCTACGAGCAGTACTTC.

Written as DNA, the CDR3 is TGTGCCAGCAACCAGGGCGGCCAAGAGACCCAGTACTTC. This encodes CASNQGGQETQYF. The chain links TRBV6-5 to TRBJ2-5; D may be TRBD1 (5 bases). The CDR3 contains 13 residues. The V end was cut by 7 bases, the J end by 1 base, with 10 bases between. The germline gives CDR1 MNHEY, CDR2 SVGAGI.

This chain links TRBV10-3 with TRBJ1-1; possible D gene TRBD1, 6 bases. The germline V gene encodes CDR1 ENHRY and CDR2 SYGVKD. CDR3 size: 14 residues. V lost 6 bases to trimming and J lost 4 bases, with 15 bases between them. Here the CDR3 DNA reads TGTGCCATCAGCGGTGCAGGGGTGTCCACTGAAGCTTTCTTT. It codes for CAISGAGVSTEAFF.

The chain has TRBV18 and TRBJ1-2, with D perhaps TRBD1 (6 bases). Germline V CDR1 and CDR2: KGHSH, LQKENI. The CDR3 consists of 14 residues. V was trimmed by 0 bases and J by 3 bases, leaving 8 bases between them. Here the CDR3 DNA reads TGTGCCAGCTCACCACCAGGGGGTTACTATGGCTACACCTTC. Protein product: CASSPPGGYYGYTF. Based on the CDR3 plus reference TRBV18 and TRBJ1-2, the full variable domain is NAGVMQNPRHLVRRRGQEARLRCSPMKGHSHVYWYRQLPEEGLKFMVYLQKENIIDESGMPKERFSAEFPKEGPSILRIQQVVRGDSAAYFCASSPPGGYYGYTFGSGTRLTVV.

The CDR3 DNA sequence: TGTGCCAGCAGGGCTACTAGCGGGGCTCCCTACGAGCAGTACTTC. Its translation: CASRATSGAPYEQYF. V is TRBV6-5 and J is TRBJ2-7, with 10 bases lining up with TRBD2. V was clipped by 6 bases and J by 2 bases; unmatched bases: 7. CDR1 and CDR2 (germline): MNHEY, SVGAGI. This CDR3 spans 15 amino acids.

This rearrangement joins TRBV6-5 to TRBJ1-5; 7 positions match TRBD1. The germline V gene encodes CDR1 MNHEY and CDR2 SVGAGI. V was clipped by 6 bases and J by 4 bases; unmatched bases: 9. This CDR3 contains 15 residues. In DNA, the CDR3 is TGTGCCAGCAGACTGTACAGGGGCGAAAATCAGCCCCAGCATTTT. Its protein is CASRLYRGENQPQHF.

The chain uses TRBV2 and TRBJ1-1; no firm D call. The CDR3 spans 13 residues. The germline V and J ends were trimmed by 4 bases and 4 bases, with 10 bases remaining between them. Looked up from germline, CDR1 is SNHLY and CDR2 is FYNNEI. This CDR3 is CASSGEALTEAFF. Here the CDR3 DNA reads TGTGCCAGCAGTGGAGAGGCTCTCACTGAAGCTTTCTTT.

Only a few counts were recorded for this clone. The DNA of the CDR3 is TGTGCCAGCAGCCAAGGGGCATATCAGCCCCAGCATTTT. Amino acids: CASSQGAYQPQHF. The chain carries TRBV14 and TRBJ1-5; D gene ambiguous. Trimming left V 1 base short and J 5 bases short, with 6 bases between. CDR3 length: 13 residues. CDR1 is SGHDN and CDR2 is FVKESK in the germline V gene.

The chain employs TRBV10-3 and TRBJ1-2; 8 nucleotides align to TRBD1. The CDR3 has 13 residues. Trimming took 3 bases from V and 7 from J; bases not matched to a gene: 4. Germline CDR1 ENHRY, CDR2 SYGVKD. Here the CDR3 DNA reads TGTGCCATCAGTGATCGGCAGGGGGCTGGCTACACCTTC. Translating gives CAISDRQGAGYTF.

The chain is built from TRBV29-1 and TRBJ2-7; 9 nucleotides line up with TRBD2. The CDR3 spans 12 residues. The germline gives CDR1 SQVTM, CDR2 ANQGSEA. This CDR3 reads CAGGQGDYEQYF. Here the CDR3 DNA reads TGCGCGGGAGGGCAGGGGGACTACGAGCAGTACTTC.

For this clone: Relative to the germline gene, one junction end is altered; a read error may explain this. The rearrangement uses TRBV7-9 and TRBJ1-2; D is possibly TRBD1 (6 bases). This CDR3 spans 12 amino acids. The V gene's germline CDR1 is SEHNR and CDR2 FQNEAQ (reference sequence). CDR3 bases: TGTGCCAGCAGCTCTCCTCTAGGTTGGACAGCCTTC. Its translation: CASSSPLGWTAF. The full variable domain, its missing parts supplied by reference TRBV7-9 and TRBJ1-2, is DTGVSQNPRHKITKRGQNVTFRCDPISEHNRLYWYRQTLGQGPEFLTYFQNEAQLEKSRLLSDRFSAERPKGSFSTLEIQRTEQGDSAMYLCASSSPLGWTAFGSGTRLTVV.

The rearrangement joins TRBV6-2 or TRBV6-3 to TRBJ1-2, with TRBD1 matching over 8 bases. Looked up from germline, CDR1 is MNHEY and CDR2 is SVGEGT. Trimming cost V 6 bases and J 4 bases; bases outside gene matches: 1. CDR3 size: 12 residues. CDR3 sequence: CASSGTGYGYTF. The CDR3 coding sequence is TGTGCCAGCAGCGGGACAGGCTATGGCTACACCTTC.

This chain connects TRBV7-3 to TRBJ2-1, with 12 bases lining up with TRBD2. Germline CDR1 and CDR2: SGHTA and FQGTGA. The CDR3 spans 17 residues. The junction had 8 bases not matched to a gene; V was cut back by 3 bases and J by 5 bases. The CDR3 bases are TGTGCCAGCAGCTTTACTAGCGGGAGGCCTTTCCACAATGAGCAGTTCTTC. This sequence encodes CASSFTSGRPFHNEQFF.

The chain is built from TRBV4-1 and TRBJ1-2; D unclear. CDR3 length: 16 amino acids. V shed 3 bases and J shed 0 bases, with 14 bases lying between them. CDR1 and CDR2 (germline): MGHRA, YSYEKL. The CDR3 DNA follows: TGCGCCAGCAGCCAGGCCGCAGTGCCCGCTAACTATGGCTACACCTTC. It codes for CASSQAAVPANYGYTF.

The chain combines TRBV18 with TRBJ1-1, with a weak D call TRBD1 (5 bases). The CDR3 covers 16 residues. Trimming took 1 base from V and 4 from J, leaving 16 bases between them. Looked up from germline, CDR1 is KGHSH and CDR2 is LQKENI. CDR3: CASSPRAVREVTEAFF. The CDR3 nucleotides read TGTGCCAGCTCACCACGGGCAGTCAGGGAGGTCACTGAAGCTTTCTTT.